These 23 T cell receptor beta chains were sequenced from one sample in a study of regulatory T cells in long-lasting Graves disease. Arm-PCR of CDR3 regions and iRepertoire HTBI primers were the basis on which TCR beta libraries were built. TCRdb independently ran MiXCR on the multiplex PCR reads; one entry per CDR3 protein. This sample carries hundreds of thousands of distinct CDR3 sequences, approximately 31% of them seen once, and the ten largest clones take about two fifths. Time point defined: persistent/refractory GD, antithyroid drugs over 5 years with positive TRAb. RNA extracted from PBMCs served as the sequencing template. Here the sequenced sample was peripheral blood mononuclear cells (PBMCs), taken when the disease was refractory, from a patient treated with antithyroid drugs. Receptor source: a female donor with Graves disease.

The J gene is TRBJ2-4, the V gene TRBV20-1; no clear D gene. The germline CDR1 and CDR2 sequences are DFQATT and SNEGSKA (reference sequence). V lost 6 bases to trimming and J lost 0 bases, with 18 bases between them. The CDR3 consists of 16 residues. The CDR3 sequence is CSAITDWMKAKNIQYF. The DNA of the CDR3 is TGCAGTGCAATTACCGACTGGATGAAAGCCAAAAACATTCAGTACTTC.

The rearrangement uses TRBV5-1 and TRBJ1-2; no firm D call. This CDR3 is built from 13 residues. The germline V gene has CDR1 SGHRS and CDR2 YFSETQ. Trimming cost V 0 bases and J 8 bases, with 11 bases left between them. Here the CDR3 reads CASSLGLGKGYTF. DNA of the CDR3: TGCGCCAGCAGCTTGGGGCTGGGGAAAGGCTACACCTTC.

This clonotype was counted a few times. The V gene is TRBV5-5, the J gene TRBJ1-6; D remains unclear. Trimming left V 7 bases short and J 11 bases short, with 13 bases between. The germline CDR1 and CDR2 sequences are SGHKS and YYEKEE (reference sequence). The CDR3 is made up of 12 amino acids. CDR3 protein: CASGPQRPPLHF. CDR3 nucleotides: TGTGCCAGCGGGCCCCAAAGGCCACCCCTCCACTTT.

This clonotype was counted only a few times. The chain uses TRBV30 and TRBJ1-1; tentatively, D is TRBD1 (5 bases). Germline V CDR1 and CDR2: GTSNPN, SVGIG (reference sequence). The CDR3 is 13 amino acids. Trimming cost V 0 bases and J 5 bases, with 10 bases left between them. The CDR3 region is CAWSVMGRTEAFF. The CDR3 DNA reads TGTGCCTGGAGTGTAATGGGACGAACTGAAGCTTTCTTT.

The chain combines TRBV29-1 with TRBJ1-1, with D perhaps matching TRBD1 (6 bases). The CDR3 consists of 15 residues. Germline V CDR1 and CDR2: SQVTM, ANQGSEA. The V end was cut by 3 bases, the J end by 4 bases, with 18 bases between. The CDR3 loop reads CSVDRGTTFGTEAFF. The CDR3 DNA follows: TGCAGCGTTGATAGAGGGACAACCTTTGGCACTGAAGCTTTCTTT.

The V call is TRBV5-4, the J call TRBJ1-2; TRBD1 matches at 8 bases. Germline CDR1 is SGHNT and CDR2 is YYREEE (reference sequence). The junction had 3 bases not matched to a gene; V was cut back by 3 bases and J by 2 bases. This CDR3 has 14 amino acids. CDR3 bases: TGTGCCAGCAGCTGGACAGGGAAAAACTATGGCTACACCTTC. Protein sequence: CASSWTGKNYGYTF.

The table lists this clonotype with a count of one. The CDR3, as DNA: TGTGCCAGCAGTTTATCGACAGGACTGGATCAGCCCCAGCATTTT. As protein: CASSLSTGLDQPQHF. V is TRBV12-3 or TRBV12-4 and J is TRBJ1-5; possible D gene TRBD1, 6 bases. This CDR3 is built from 15 residues. V lost 2 bases and J lost 5, with 13 bases in between.

The chain couples TRBV7-6 to TRBJ2-1; TRBD2 aligns across 8 bases. Germline lookup yields CDR1 SGHVS and CDR2 FNYEAQ. The CDR3 spans 15 residues. J gave up 5 bases and V 5 bases, and 8 bases lay outside the gene matches. For the CDR3, the DNA is TGTGCCAGCAGCAGTAATAGCGGGGAAAACAATGAGCAGTTCTTC. It translates to CASSSNSGENNEQFF.

This clonotype was observed a few times. This chain uses TRBV24-1 with TRBJ1-1; D is uncertain. This CDR3 spans 13 amino acids. Per germline, CDR1 KGHDR and CDR2 SFDVKD. Trimming pared 3 bases from V and 1 base from J, leaving 5 bases between. CDR3: CATSDRRNTEAFF. The CDR3 DNA sequence: TGTGCCACCAGTGATAGACGGAACACTGAAGCTTTCTTT.

This clonotype was seen only once. The genes are TRBV7-6 and TRBJ2-2, with D perhaps matching TRBD1 (7 bases). Germline V gives CDR1 SGHVS, CDR2 FNYEAQ. The CDR3 extends over 15 amino acids. V was clipped by 5 bases and J by 6 bases, with 16 bases between them. CDR3 sequence: CASSLSGQAAGELFF. CDR3 nucleotides: TGTGCCAGCAGCCTTAGCGGACAGGCCGCCGGGGAGCTGTTTTTT.

This clonotype was counted a few times. The chain is built from TRBV20-1 and TRBJ1-2; 9 bases map to TRBD1. Germline lookup yields CDR1 DFQATT and CDR2 SNEGSKA (reference sequence). There are 11 residues in the CDR3. Losses at the gene ends were 7 bases for V and 6 bases for J; bases not matched to a gene: 3. The CDR3 sequence is CSGTGGDGYTF. CDR3 sequence (DNA): TGCAGTGGAACAGGGGGCGATGGCTACACCTTC.

The chain is built from TRBV20-1 and TRBJ1-5, with D maybe TRBD1 (5 bases). Trimming took 3 bases from V and 1 from J, leaving 19 bases between them. Germline assignment: CDR1 DFQATT and CDR2 SNEGSKA (reference sequence). The CDR3 covers 17 residues. CDR3 residues: CSASKGRVRSSNQPQHF. The CDR3 DNA reads as TGCAGTGCTAGTAAGGGCAGGGTTAGGTCCAGCAATCAGCCCCAGCATTTT.

The genes are TRBV9 and TRBJ1-6; 7 bases match TRBD1. Trimming took 4 bases from V and 9 from J; bases not matched to a gene: 10. The germline CDR1 and CDR2 sequences are SGDLS and YYNGEE. This CDR3 has 15 amino acids. The CDR3: CASSSRQGSVSPLHF. Here the CDR3 DNA reads TGTGCCAGCAGCTCCCGACAGGGTTCGGTTTCACCCCTCCACTTT.

This clonotype has ten or more counts. V is TRBV28 and J is TRBJ1-2; maybe TRBD1 (5 bases). Germline loops: CDR1 MDHEN, CDR2 SYDVKM. CDR3 length: 15 residues. Trimming removed 5 bases at V and 0 bases at J, with 13 bases between. The CDR3 spells CASSRKGAPNYGYTF. The DNA for the CDR3 is TGTGCCAGCAGTAGAAAAGGGGCCCCTAACTATGGCTACACCTTC.

This clonotype was seen ten or more times. V gene TRBV11-2 combines with J gene TRBJ2-5, with a tentative D call TRBD1 (5 bases). Germline-derived CDR1 and CDR2 are SGHAT and FQNNGV. V shed 3 bases and J shed 4 bases, with 21 bases lying between them. CDR3 size: 17 residues. Here the CDR3 DNA reads TGTGCCAGCAGCTTCTTGTGGGGCAGGTATTTCTCAGAGACCCAGTACTTC. Amino acid sequence: CASSFLWGRYFSETQYF.

This clonotype showed up just a few times. This rearrangement joins TRBV3-1 to TRBJ2-7; weak D call: TRBD1 (6 bases). CDR3 length: 15 amino acids. The V end was cut by 3 bases, the J end by 3 bases, with 15 bases between. Germline lookup yields CDR1 LGHDT and CDR2 YNNKEL (reference sequence). The CDR3 here is CASSHTKGQFYEQYF. The CDR3 bases are TGTGCCAGCAGCCATACTAAAGGACAGTTCTACGAGCAGTACTTC.

This clonotype was seen ten or more times. The chain joins TRBV12-3 or TRBV12-4 to TRBJ1-2; possible D gene TRBD1, 6 bases. The ends were cut back, 6 bases at V and 5 bases at J, with 13 bases in the middle. The CDR3 consists of 13 residues. The CDR3 DNA is TGTGCCAGCAGCCGGGGACAAGCTTATGGCTACACCTTC. It yields the protein CASSRGQAYGYTF.

This rearrangement joins TRBV6-2 or TRBV6-3 to TRBJ1-1; no clear D gene. The CDR3 spans 13 residues. V lost 2 bases, J lost 3 bases, and 7 bases lay in between. Germline V gene sequence: CDR1 MNHEY, CDR2 SVGEGT. Here the CDR3 DNA reads TGTGCCAGCAGTTACGAACAGTACACTGAAGCTTTCTTT. It encodes CASSYEQYTEAFF.

This CDR3 reads CASSLVRGLDYGYTF. CDR3 DNA: TGTGCCAGCAGCTTAGTGAGGGGGCTGGACTATGGCTACACCTTC. The chain uses TRBV7-9 and TRBJ1-2, with 7 bases that match TRBD1. This CDR3 has 15 residues. Germline V gene sequence: CDR1 SEHNR, CDR2 FQNEAQ (reference sequence). V lost 1 base, J lost 3 bases, and 5 bases stayed unmatched.

At least ten counts were recorded for this clonotype. This chain uses TRBV27 with TRBJ2-7, with 9 nucleotides matching TRBD2. Germline V CDR1 and CDR2: MNHEY, SMNVEV (reference sequence). The CDR3 loop spans 16 amino acids. J lost 4 bases, V lost 3 bases, and 10 bases had no gene match. Here the CDR3 DNA reads TGTGCCAGCAGTTTGGGCGAGCGGGAGGTTCCGTACGAGCAGTACTTC. This gives the protein CASSLGEREVPYEQYF.

The chain combines TRBV27 with TRBJ2-7, with TRBD1 matching 12 bases. Per germline, CDR1 MNHEY and CDR2 SMNVEV (reference sequence). The CDR3 is made up of 15 amino acids. After removal of 4 bases from V and 3 bases from J, the junction contained 4 bases not matched to a gene. The CDR3 DNA sequence: TGTGCCAGCAGTTCCGGGGACAGGGGGCTCTACGAGCAGTACTTC. Its protein is CASSSGDRGLYEQYF.

As concerns this clonotype: A read error is possible here, since a much larger clone lies one base away. The genes are TRBV7-9 and TRBJ1-1; the D is unclear. Trimming shortened V by 6 bases and J by 1 base, and 9 bases separated the two germline ends. Germline CDR1 SEHNR, CDR2 FQNEAQ (reference sequence). The CDR3 runs 13 residues. DNA of the CDR3: TGTGCCAGCAGTTTCCAACAGAACACTGAAGCTTTCTTT. It translates to CASSFQQNTEAFF.

As regards this clonotype: A much larger clone differs by one base, so this may be a read error. The J gene is TRBJ1-2, the V gene TRBV2, with TRBD1 identical over 9 bases. The length of the CDR3 is 12 residues. V was pared by 10 bases and J by 7 bases, with 7 bases of the junction left unmatched. The germline gives CDR1 SNHLY, CDR2 FYNNEI. The CDR3, as DNA: TGTGCCACCCCCGGGACAGGGCGTGGCTACACCTTC. Its translation is CATPGTGRGYTF.